Listed here are 9 T cell receptor beta chains from one sample, sequenced in a study of cytomegalovirus exposure and HLA in healthy donors. PCR involved 60 Vbeta and 13 Jbeta primers. The data were produced by immunoSEQ multiplex PCR, yet TCRdb's version contains in-frame clones alone and is incomplete. The sample gives about 110,000 clones, 74% of which show up once; around 4.8% is in the top ten. The sequenced sample was PBMCs. These receptors were obtained from a man aged 30 to 39 in good health and CMV-seropositive.

This clone was recorded once. The chain couples TRBV27 to TRBJ1-5; D is possibly TRBD1 (6 bases). The germline gives CDR1 MNHEY, CDR2 SMNVEV (reference sequence). There are 15 residues in the CDR3. Trimming stripped 8 bases from V and 2 bases from J, with 16 bases between. The CDR3 loop is CASSLGTSRNQPQHF. The CDR3 DNA sequence: TGTGCCAGCTCTTTAGGGACAAGCCGCAATCAGCCCCAGCATTTT.

The V call is TRBV5-1, the J call TRBJ1-2, with D perhaps matching TRBD1 (6 bases). The germline V gene has CDR1 SGHRS and CDR2 YFSETQ. With 0 bases removed from V and 6 bases from J, the gap between germline ends came to 18 bases. The CDR3 spans 16 residues. CDR3 in amino acids: CASSLVVTGGPHGYTF. Written as DNA, the CDR3 is TGCGCCAGCAGCTTGGTTGTGACAGGTGGACCGCATGGCTACACCTTC. Full variable domain (missing parts from reference TRBV5-1 and TRBJ1-2): KAGVTQTPRYLIKTRGQQVTLSCSPISGHRSVSWYQQTPGQGLQFLFEYFSETQRNKGNFPGRFSGRQFSNSRSEMNVSTLELGDSALYLCASSLVVTGGPHGYTFGSGTRLTVV.

The rearrangement joins TRBV4-1 to TRBJ2-3; 8 bases align to TRBD2. Trimming at V came to 3 bases and at J to 3 bases, leaving 11 bases not matched to a gene. CDR3 length: 17 residues. Per germline, CDR1 MGHRA and CDR2 YSYEKL. CDR3 DNA: TGCGCCAGCAGCCACAAGGAGGCGGGGGGCGGGACAGATACGCAGTATTTT. This codes for CASSHKEAGGGTDTQYF.

The chain carries TRBV7-2 and TRBJ1-6; 7 positions agree with TRBD1. With V trimmed by 5 bases and J by 8 bases, 9 bases remained unmatched. There are 15 residues in the CDR3. CDR1 is SGHTA, CDR2 FQGNSA, per germline. CDR3 sequence (DNA): TGTGCCAGCAGCGTCGGGACAGAAAGACATTCACCCCTCCACTTT. Protein: CASSVGTERHSPLHF.

This chain uses TRBV12-5 with TRBJ2-1; D is unclear. Deletions cut 2 bases from V and 3 bases from J, with 8 bases between. CDR3 size: 14 residues. The germline CDR1 and CDR2 sequences are LGHNT and FRNRAP. The CDR3 DNA is TGTGCTAGTGGTTTGACAGTACTCTACAATGAGCAGTTCTTC. Amino acids: CASGLTVLYNEQFF.

The chain carries TRBV19 and TRBJ1-5; D might be TRBD1 (5 bases). CDR3 size: 15 residues. Trimming pared 3 bases from V and 3 bases from J, leaving 12 bases between. CDR1 is LNHDA, CDR2 SQIVND, per germline (reference sequence). DNA of the CDR3: TGTGCCAGTAGTATTGGTTTCAGGGCCAATCAGCCCCAGCATTTT. Translated, it gives CASSIGFRANQPQHF.

The V and J genes are TRBV7-2 and TRBJ1-1; 8 bases match TRBD1. The length of the CDR3 is 16 residues. V lost 1 base and J lost 0; bases outside the gene matches: 4. Per the germline V gene, CDR1 is SGHTA and CDR2 is FQGNSA. The CDR3 coding sequence is TGTGCCAGCAGCTTAGGAGGGACAGGAATGAACACTGAAGCTTTCTTT. Translated, it gives CASSLGGTGMNTEAFF.

The V and J genes are TRBV5-1 and TRBJ2-3; 8 nucleotides match TRBD1. The CDR3 spans 18 residues. Germline assignment: CDR1 SGHRS and CDR2 YFSETQ. V shed 2 bases, J shed 0 bases, and the junction held 11 bases outside the gene matches. For the CDR3, the DNA is TGCGCCAGCAGCTTCGGCCAGGGGGCTTACGCTAGCACAGATACGCAGTATTTT. This codes for CASSFGQGAYASTDTQYF.

This sequence joins TRBV2 and TRBJ2-1; perhaps TRBD1 as D (6 bases). There are 13 residues in the CDR3. Germline CDR1 reads SNHLY; CDR2 reads FYNNEI. With 1 base removed from V and 12 bases from J, the gap between germline ends came to 13 bases. The CDR3 spells CASSEGLGHPQFF. CDR3 bases: TGTGCCAGCAGTGAAGGTTTGGGACACCCGCAGTTCTTC. The variable domain in full, completed from reference TRBV2 and TRBJ2-1, reads EPEVTQTPSHQVTQMGQEVILRCVPISNHLYFYWYRQILGQKVEFLVSFYNNEISEKSEIFDDQFSVERPDGSNFTLKIRSTKLEDSAMYFCASSEGLGHPQFFGPGTRLTVL.